Sequencing of this TCR beta chain was carried out in a study of metastatic and nonmetastatic thyroid tumors. Study information: Samples came from malignant and benign thyroid patients, and repertoires were compared across blood and tumor or nodule tissue.

Methods used by the authors: Using the CDR3 differences seen across clinicopathological groups, the authors built a distant-metastasis classifier for papillary thyroid cancer, which was meant to discriminate distant-metastatic patients. Using MiXCR, TCRdb re-called clones from the PCR reads. TCRdb, not the authors, supplied the V and J calls. The table lists under 60,000 clones, approximately 24% of them singletons, with 3% to 4% in the top ten. The study, taken as a whole, reports: Reportedly, malignant thyroid tumors had significantly higher TCR beta diversity than benign nodules, in blood and tumor.

Among the patients, none had received any treatment before thyroid surgery. As regards this clone: Antigen unknown.

Germline loops: CDR1 MGHRA, CDR2 YSYEKL. V was cut by 0 bases and J by 6 bases, with 12 bases left in between. The CDR3 is made up of 14 amino acids. Sequencing used blood. The sequence came from a male donor with papillary thyroid cancer or a benign thyroid nodule (not recorded which). Some clones in this sample may be carry-over from other donors' samples. The chain links TRBV4-1 to TRBJ2-7, with a possible D match to TRBD2 (6 bases). CDR3: CASSQDFAGREQYF. The CDR3 nucleotides read TGCGCCAGCAGCCAAGATTTTGCGGGGCGCGAGCAGTACTTC.